This entry concerns a single T cell receptor (beta chain). Its antigen is unknown. Produced via immunoSEQ multiplex PCR; TCRdb's table is partial and in-frame only. The top ten clones hold approximately 2% of a sample with 100,000 to 150,000 clones, 85% to 90% of them seen once. This sample stems from a study of cytomegalovirus exposure and HLA in healthy donors. Study-wide results and limits: Using the classifier, cytomegalovirus status was reportedly diagnosed with high specificity and sensitivity.

The germline V gene has CDR1 SGHKS and CDR2 YYEKEE (reference sequence). The V and J ends lost 0 bases and 5 bases respectively, with 14 bases between them. The CDR3 length is 15 residues. The chain is built from TRBV5-5 and TRBJ2-5, with D unresolved. The sequence was collected from a woman aged 18-30 years in good health and CMV-seronegative. Sequences were obtained from PBMCs. The CDR3 is CASSLVTGDVETQYF. The CDR3 DNA follows: TGTGCCAGCAGCTTGGTAACTGGAGACGTGGAGACCCAGTACTTC.